The clone carrying this T cell receptor (beta chain) has only a few counts. This CDR3 contains 16 residues. V lost 5 bases and J lost 4; bases outside the gene matches: 9. Per the germline V gene, CDR1 is MNHNS and CDR2 is SASEGT. Production of TCR cDNA was by 5'RACE template switching, which also added a universal primer site and UMIs. From the 5' RACE reads, TCRdb called clonotypes with MiXCR, one entry per CDR3 protein. Counted here are 550,000 or so distinct CDR3 sequences, over 15% occurring once; the ten biggest clones make up 14%. This entry comes from a study of T cells after yellow fever vaccination.

This sample comprised PBMCs, obtained 15 days after the yellow fever booster vaccination. The receptor was derived from a man aged 25 to 40 who received the YFV17D yellow fever vaccine. V gene TRBV6-1 combines with J gene TRBJ2-3, with 10 nucleotides matching TRBD1. CDR3 nucleotide sequence: TGTGCCAGCAGTCCCCCGAGGGGGACAGGGGCAGATACGCAGTATTTT. As protein: CASSPPRGTGADTQYF.